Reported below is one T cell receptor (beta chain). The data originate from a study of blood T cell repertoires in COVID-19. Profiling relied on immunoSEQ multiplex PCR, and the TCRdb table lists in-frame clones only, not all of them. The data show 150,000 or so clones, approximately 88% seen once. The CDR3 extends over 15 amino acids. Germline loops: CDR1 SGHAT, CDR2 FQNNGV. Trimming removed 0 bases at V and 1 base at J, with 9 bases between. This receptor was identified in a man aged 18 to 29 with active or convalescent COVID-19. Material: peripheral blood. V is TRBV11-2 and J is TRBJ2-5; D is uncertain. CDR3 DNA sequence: TGTGCCAGCAGCTTAGATATCTTGAGCCAAGAGACCCAGTACTTC. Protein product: CASSLDILSQETQYF.